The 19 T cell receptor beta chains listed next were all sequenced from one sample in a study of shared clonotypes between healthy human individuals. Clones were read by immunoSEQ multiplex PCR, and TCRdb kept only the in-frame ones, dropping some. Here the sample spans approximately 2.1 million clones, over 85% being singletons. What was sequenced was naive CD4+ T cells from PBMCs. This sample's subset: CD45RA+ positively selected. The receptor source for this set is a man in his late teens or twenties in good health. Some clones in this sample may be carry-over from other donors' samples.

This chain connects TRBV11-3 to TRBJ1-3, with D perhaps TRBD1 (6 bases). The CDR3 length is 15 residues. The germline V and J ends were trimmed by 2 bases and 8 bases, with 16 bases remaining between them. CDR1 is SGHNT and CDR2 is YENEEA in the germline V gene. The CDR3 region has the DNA TGTGCCAGCAGCTTACAGGGGACTATTGGGGACACCATATATTTT. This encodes CASSLQGTIGDTIYF.

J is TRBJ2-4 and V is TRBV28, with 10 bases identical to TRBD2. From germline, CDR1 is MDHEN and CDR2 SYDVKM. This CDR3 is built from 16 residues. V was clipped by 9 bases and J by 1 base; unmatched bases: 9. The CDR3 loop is CASELAGRRAKNIQYF. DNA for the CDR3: TGTGCCAGTGAACTAGCGGGACGTCGCGCCAAAAACATTCAGTACTTC.

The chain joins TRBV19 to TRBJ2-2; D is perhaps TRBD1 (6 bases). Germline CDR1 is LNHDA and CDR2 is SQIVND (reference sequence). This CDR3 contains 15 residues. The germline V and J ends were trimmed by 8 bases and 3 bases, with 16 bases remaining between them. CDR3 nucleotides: TGTGCCAGTGCCTCGATTGGGGGCGACACCGGGGAGCTGTTTTTT. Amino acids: CASASIGGDTGELFF.

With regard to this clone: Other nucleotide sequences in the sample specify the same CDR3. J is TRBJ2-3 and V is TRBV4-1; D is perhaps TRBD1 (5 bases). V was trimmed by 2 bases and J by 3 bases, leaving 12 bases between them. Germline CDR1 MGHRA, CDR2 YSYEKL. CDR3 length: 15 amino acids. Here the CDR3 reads CASSQTGVGTDTQYF. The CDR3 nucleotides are TGCGCCAGCAGCCAAACAGGCGTGGGGACAGATACGCAGTATTTT.

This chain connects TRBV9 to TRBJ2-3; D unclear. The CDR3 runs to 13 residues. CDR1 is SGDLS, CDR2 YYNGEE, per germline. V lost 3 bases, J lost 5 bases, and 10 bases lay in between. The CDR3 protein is CASSAVGLDTQYF. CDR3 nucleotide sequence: TGTGCCAGCAGCGCGGTCGGGTTAGATACGCAGTATTTT.

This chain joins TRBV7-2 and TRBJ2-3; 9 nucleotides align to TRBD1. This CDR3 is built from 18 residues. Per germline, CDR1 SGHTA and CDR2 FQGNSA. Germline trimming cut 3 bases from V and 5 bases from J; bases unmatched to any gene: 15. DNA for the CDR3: TGTGCCAGCAGCTTCCCCCGTCGGGACAGGGTTCGGGAAGATACGCAGTATTTT. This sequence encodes CASSFPRRDRVREDTQYF.

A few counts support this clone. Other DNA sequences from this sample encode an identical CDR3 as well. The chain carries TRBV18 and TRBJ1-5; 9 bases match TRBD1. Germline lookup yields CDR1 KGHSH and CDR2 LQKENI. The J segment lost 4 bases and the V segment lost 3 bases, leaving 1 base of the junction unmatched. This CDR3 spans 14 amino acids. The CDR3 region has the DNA TGTGCCAGCTCACCGGGGACAGGGAATCAGCCCCAGCATTTT. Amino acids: CASSPGTGNQPQHF.

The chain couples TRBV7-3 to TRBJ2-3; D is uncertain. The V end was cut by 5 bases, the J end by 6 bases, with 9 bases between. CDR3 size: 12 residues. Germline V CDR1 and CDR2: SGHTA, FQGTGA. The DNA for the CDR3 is TGTGCCAGCAGCCAGATTGGGGATACGCAGTATTTT. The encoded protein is CASSQIGDTQYF. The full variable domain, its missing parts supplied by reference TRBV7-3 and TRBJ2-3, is GAGVSQTPSNKVTEKGKYVELRCDPISGHTALYWYRQSLGQGPEFLIYFQGTGAADDSGLPNDRFFAVRPEGSVSTLKIQRTERGDSAVYLCASSQIGDTQYFGPGTRLTVL.

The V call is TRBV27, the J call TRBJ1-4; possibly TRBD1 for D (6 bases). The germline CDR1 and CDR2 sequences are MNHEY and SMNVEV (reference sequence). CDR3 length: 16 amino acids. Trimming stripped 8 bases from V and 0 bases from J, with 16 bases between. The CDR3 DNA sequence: TGTGCCAGCCGGCAGACAGGTTTTGCAACTAATGAAAAACTGTTTTTT. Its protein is CASRQTGFATNEKLFF.

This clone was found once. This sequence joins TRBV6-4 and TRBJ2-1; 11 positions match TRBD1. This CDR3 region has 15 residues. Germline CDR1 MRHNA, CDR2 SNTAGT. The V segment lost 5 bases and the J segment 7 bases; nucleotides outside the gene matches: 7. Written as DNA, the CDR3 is TGTGCCAGCAGTCAAAACCGGGACAGGGGGAATGAGCAGTTCTTC. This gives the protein CASSQNRDRGNEQFF.

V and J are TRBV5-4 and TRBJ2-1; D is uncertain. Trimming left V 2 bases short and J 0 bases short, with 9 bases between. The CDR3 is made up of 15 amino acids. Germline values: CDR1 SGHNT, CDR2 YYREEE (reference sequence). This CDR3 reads CASSFRTRSYNEQFF. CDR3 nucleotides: TGTGCCAGCAGCTTCAGGACCCGCTCCTACAATGAGCAGTTCTTC.

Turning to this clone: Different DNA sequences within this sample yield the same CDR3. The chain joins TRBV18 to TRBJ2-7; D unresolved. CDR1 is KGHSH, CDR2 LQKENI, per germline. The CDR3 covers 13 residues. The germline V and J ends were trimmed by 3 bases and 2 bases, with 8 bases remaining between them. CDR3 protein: CASSPRQTYEQYF. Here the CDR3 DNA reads TGTGCCAGCTCACCGCGTCAAACCTACGAGCAGTACTTC.

The CDR3 region is CASSPGGVRDEQYF. CDR3 nucleotide sequence: TGTGCCAGCAGTCCCGGAGGGGTCCGGGACGAGCAGTACTTC. The genes are TRBV28 and TRBJ2-7; D might be TRBD2 (6 bases). Trimming left V 5 bases short and J 5 bases short, with 16 bases between. The CDR3 covers 14 residues. Germline V gene lookup returns CDR1 MDHEN and CDR2 SYDVKM.

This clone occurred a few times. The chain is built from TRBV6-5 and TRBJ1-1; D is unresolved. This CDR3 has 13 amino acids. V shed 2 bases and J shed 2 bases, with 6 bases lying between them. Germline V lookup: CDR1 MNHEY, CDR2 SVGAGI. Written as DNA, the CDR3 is TGTGCCAGCAGTTACAGAGATAACACTGAAGCTTTCTTT. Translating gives CASSYRDNTEAFF.

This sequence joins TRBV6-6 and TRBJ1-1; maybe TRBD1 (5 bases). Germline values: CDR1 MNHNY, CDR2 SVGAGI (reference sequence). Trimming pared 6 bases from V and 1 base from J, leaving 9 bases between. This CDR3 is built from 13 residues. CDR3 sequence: CASRERGNTEAFF. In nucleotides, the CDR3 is TGTGCCAGCAGGGAGAGGGGGAACACTGAAGCTTTCTTT.

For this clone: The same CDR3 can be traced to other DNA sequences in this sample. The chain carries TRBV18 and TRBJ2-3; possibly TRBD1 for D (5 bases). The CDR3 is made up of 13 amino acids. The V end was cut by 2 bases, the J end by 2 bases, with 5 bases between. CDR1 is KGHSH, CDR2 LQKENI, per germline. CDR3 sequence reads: CASSPGATDTQYF. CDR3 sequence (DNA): TGTGCCAGCTCACCAGGGGCCACAGATACGCAGTATTTT. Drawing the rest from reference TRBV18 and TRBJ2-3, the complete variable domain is NAGVMQNPRHLVRRRGQEARLRCSPMKGHSHVYWYRQLPEEGLKFMVYLQKENIIDESGMPKERFSAEFPKEGPSILRIQQVVRGDSAAYFCASSPGATDTQYFGPGTRLTVL.

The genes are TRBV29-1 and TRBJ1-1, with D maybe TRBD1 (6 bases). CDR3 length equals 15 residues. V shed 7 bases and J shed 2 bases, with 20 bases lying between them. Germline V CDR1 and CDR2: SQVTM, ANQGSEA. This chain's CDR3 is CSAGGGVRVNTEAFF. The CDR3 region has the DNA TGCAGCGCCGGGGGCGGAGTTCGGGTAAACACTGAAGCTTTCTTT.

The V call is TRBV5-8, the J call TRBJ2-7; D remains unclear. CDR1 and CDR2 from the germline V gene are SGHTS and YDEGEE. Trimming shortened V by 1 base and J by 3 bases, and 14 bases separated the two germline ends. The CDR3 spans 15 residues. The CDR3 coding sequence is TGTGCCAGCAGCTTGTTGACTTTATCACGCTACGAGCAGTACTTC. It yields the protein CASSLLTLSRYEQYF.

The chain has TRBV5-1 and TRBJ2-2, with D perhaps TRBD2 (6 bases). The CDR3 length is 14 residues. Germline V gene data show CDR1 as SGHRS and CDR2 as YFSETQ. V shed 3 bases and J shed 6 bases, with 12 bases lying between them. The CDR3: CASSWDFVAGELFF. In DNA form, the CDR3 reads TGCGCCAGCAGCTGGGACTTCGTGGCCGGGGAGCTGTTTTTT.